Included here is one T cell receptor beta chain sequence, with context. The target of this receptor is not known. One base away there is no much larger clone; base qualities are not given. The cohort consisted of hundreds of healthy bone marrow donors. At the time of sampling, all cohort members were nominally healthy, though unrecorded immune exposures were likely present. The donor tested CMV seronegative, placing the donor among the approximately 360 seronegative members of the cohort. A peripheral blood sample was collected from each donor, and TCR beta sequencing was performed on peripheral blood mononuclear cells. The Qiagen DNeasy Blood Extraction Kit was used to extract genomic DNA from the blood cell samples. These data are taken from a study of cytomegalovirus exposure and HLA in healthy donors (TCRdb year 2017). A note on the overall study: An earlier analysis of approximately 640 of the donors reported approximately 290 Gb of sequence data and some 100 million unique TCR beta sequences from about 200 million T cells. The number of typed donors differed by locus: roughly 629-640 for A, B, C, DRB1 and DQB1; 522 for DQA1; approximately 600 for DPA1; and 400 to 480 for DPB1. A later genetic analysis used genome-wide SNP genotypes for about three fifths of the 666 donors, treating that subset as a discovery cohort. To predict cytomegalovirus infection status, the study brought together high-throughput TCR immunosequencing, statistical association of individual TCRs with disease status, and machine learning. The aim of the study was to test whether cataloging public T cell receptors could identify signatures of past pathogen exposure. Of the 300 to 450 genotyped donors, 70% to 90% were placed in the genetic ancestry cluster associated with self-reported Caucasian donors. The study used immunosequencing to profile the T cell repertoires of several hundred subjects and linked those repertoires to cytomegalovirus serostatus. In a later analysis, previously published TCR beta repertoires from 666 donors were re-analyzed and high-resolution HLA genotyping was added so that TCR occurrence patterns could be studied. To decide whether each TCR beta V gene segment behaved as functional or pseudogenic, an earlier analysis of over 500 of the donors relied on high-throughput TCR beta sequencing. A separate validation cohort of roughly 120 different subjects was used in addition to the approximately 670-subject first cohort. All discovery cohort repertoires had been generated on a single sequencing platform. Both class I and class II loci were covered by HLA typing, at four-digit resolution. On average, approximately 250,000 unique TCR beta nucleotide sequences were sequenced per donor among about 400 genotyped donors of the cohort, with roughly a sixth of those sequences being non-productive. Donor age, sex, ethnicity and CMV serostatus were collected together with the repertoire data. The later analysis used no new phenotypic data to find candidate immune exposures, relying instead on TCR beta sequences and their occurrence across donors. Four or five DR-DQ haplotypes were treated as single units for association and clustering because of strong linkage in the cohort. Approximately 310 gigabases of sequencing data and tens of millions of unique TCR sequences were included in an early release covering roughly 700 HLA-typed donors.

Libraries came from the immunoSEQ multiplex PCR assay. For the multiplex PCR, a mixture combining 60 forward primers for TCR Vbeta segments and 13 reverse primers for TCR Jbeta segments was used. Amplification of the CDR3 region of rearranged TCR beta genes was performed with a multiplex PCR assay on genomic DNA. On the Illumina HiSeq System, the amplified TCR beta libraries were sequenced as 87-base-pair reads. On the study's bioinformatics: In a later analysis, some 80 million unique TCR beta chains were counted across the 690 or so repertoires, and some 10 million of these chains were shared by at least two donors. A nearest-neighbor algorithm error-corrected the raw reads and collapsed the reads into unique sequences, merging closely related sequences to remove PCR and sequencing errors. Alignment of CDR3 sequences to IMGT reference sequences was used to assign V, D and J gene segments. Each retained sequence needed at least a six-nucleotide match to both a V gene segment and a J gene segment. A rearrangement counted as productive if the CDR3 had no stop codons and remained in frame with V and J, and every other rearrangement counted as non-productive. Following IMGT convention, CDR3 was defined as the stretch from the second conserved V-encoded cysteine up to the conserved J-encoded phenylalanine. The earlier analysis of about 500 of the donors excluded sequences that lacked an unambiguous match to a single V gene segment. An earlier analysis of 587 of the donors classified V segments as functional when productive rearrangements were above 56.7% and as segregating when the standard deviation between donors was above 5%. A statistical classification framework was built to diagnose cytomegalovirus status from the catalog of TCR beta chain sequences. In a later analysis, V and J genes were assigned by comparing TCR nucleotide sequences against IMGT/GENE-DB human TR gene sequences. Using the TCRdist pipeline, a later analysis assigned CDR3 sequences along with most-parsimonious VDJ recombination scenarios. In a later analysis, each TCR beta chain was defined by its CDR3 amino acid sequence together with its V-gene family, and reads lacking a unique V-gene family were excluded. In a later analysis, approximately 640 highly shared, low-generation-probability nucleotide sequences were removed to address suspected cross-contamination and a sequencing artifact. In a later analysis, a clonal expansion index for each public chain was calculated from normalized within-repertoire ranks of inferred template counts. In a later analysis, generation probabilities were computed with a VDJ recombination model fitted to out-of-frame rearrangements, and the resulting probabilities were checked against IGoR. In a later analysis, hypergeometric tests were used to score TCR-TCR, TCR-HLA and TCR-CMV co-occurrence, with a repertoire-size bias correction applied to TCR pairs. False discovery rates were estimated in a later analysis by permuting HLA or CMV assignments 20 times. In a later analysis, co-occurring TCRs were grouped with DBSCAN, and TCRdist sequence similarity was added when clustering was performed within HLA-allele-positive subsets. For co-occurrence clustering, repertoires with fewer than 30,000 or more than 120,000 public chains were excluded, along with a handful of repertoires with anomalous nucleotide sharing. The clones in this table, taken by TCRdb from immuneACCESS, are in-frame only. Not every clone is retained; where verified, under half of the shortfall comes from an unresolved V gene, and the cause of the rest is unknown. V and J calls and clone size follow that table, whereas D and trimming were derived from the DNA. The sample includes about 140,000 clones, with 73% observed a single time. The ten largest clonotypes hold 1% to 1.5% of the sample.

What the study reported, not specific to this receptor: A later analysis found that TCR association rates varied across HLA loci, with DRB1 alleles showing the most associated TCRs and HLA-C alleles the fewest. The authors suggested that the approach could potentially be extended to other disease states and immunological phenotypes. Some IMGT-functional V segments, including TRBV6-2 and TRBV6-3, could not be told apart with the 87-base-pair reads, so those segments were excluded. Because counts were too low, around 18 rarely observed V segments, including chromosome 9 orphons, were left out of the earlier analysis of approximately 500 of the donors. In an earlier analysis of around 500 of the donors, most TCR beta V segments appeared in productive rearrangements about 90% or about 30% of the time, broadly matching IMGT annotations. In this cohort, only TCR beta chains were sequenced, and detectable features were limited by the absence of alpha or paired-chain data. At a false discovery rate of 0.05, a later analysis linked under 20,000 TCR beta sequences to specific HLA alleles. A group of highly shared sequence variants was considered likely to be a technical artifact of the sequencing pipeline. A total of 150 or so TCR beta chains were listed by the study as associated with cytomegalovirus. Assigning TCR associations to individual alleles was difficult when HLA alleles, especially DR and DQ, strongly co-occurred. In vitro tests confirmed that three of the cytomegalovirus-associated TCR beta chains recognize cytomegalovirus antigens. A later analysis reported that several top co-occurrence clusters appeared linked to parvovirus B19, influenza, CMV and Epstein-Barr virus. Because some donors lacked HLA typing at each locus, the association tests relied only on the typed subset. Linkage disequilibrium might explain the correlated functional status among segregating V segments, but an unknown experimental factor could not be excluded. Roughly uniform sequencing depth across donors was assumed in presence/absence analyses, although this assumption may not hold. CMV serostatus was the only immune exposure information available for the cohort. In a later analysis, HLA-associated TCR beta chains showed more clonal expansion and lower generation probabilities than non-associated chains that were equally common. An association between a missense DCLRE1C variant and V-gene and J-gene trimming of TCR beta chains was found in a later genetic analysis and replicated in an independent cohort. While some public TCRs were present in many individuals, most TCR sequences turned up only very rarely across donors. A later genetic analysis reported fewer N-insertions in productive TCRs among donors in an Asian-associated ancestry cluster than the roughly 620-donor mean. Most CMV-associated TCR beta chains appeared to be HLA-restricted in a later analysis, and the HLA associations seemed to be driven largely by CMV exposure. A further reported finding was that TCR beta sequences accurately predicted the HLA-A and HLA-B alleles for most subjects in the first cohort. Cytomegalovirus status was reported to be diagnosed by the classifier with high specificity and sensitivity in both the original and validation cohorts.

From cysteine to phenylalanine, the CDR3 is 16 amino acids long. Only the CDR3 DNA is retained, 48 bases long and in frame from the first base. Ends trimmed: V by 3 bases, J by 8 bases; bases unmatched to a gene: 13. As encoded in the germline V gene, CDR1 is SGHDT while CDR2 is YYEEEE. The clonotype comes from a woman aged 40-49 years in good health and CMV-seronegative. In this chain, TRBV5-6 is recombined with TRBJ2-1; TRBD1 fits 8 bases in the junction. The sequencing sample was made of PBMCs. This receptor has the CDR3 CASSSAGGALMYEQFF. The DNA sequence follows: TGTGCCAGCAGCTCCGCAGGGGGCGCGCTGATGTATGAGCAGTTCTTC.